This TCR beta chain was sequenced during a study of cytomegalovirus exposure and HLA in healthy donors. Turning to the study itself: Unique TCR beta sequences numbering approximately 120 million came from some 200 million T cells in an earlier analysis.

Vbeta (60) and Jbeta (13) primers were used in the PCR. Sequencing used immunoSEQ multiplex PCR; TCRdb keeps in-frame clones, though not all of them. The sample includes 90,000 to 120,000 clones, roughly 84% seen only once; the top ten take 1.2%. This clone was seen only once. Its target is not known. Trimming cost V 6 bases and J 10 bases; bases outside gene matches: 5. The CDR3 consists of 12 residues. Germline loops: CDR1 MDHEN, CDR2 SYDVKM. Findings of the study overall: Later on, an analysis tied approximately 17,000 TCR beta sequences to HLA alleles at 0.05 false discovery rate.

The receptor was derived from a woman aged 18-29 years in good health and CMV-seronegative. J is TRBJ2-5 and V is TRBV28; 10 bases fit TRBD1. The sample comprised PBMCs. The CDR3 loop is CASRLDRGDQYF. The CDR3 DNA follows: TGTGCCAGCAGACTGGACAGGGGGGACCAGTACTTC.